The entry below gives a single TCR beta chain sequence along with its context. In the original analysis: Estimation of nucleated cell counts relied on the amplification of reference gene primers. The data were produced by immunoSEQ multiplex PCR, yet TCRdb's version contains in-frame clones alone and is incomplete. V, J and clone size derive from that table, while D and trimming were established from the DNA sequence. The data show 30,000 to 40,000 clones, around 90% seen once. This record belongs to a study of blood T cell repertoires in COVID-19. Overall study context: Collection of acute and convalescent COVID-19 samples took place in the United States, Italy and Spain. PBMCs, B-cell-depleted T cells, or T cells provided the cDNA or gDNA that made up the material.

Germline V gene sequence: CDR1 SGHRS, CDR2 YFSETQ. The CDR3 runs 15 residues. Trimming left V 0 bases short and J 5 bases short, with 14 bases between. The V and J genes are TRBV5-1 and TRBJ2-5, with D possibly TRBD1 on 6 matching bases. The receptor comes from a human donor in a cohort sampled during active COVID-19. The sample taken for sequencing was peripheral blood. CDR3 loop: CASSLARGAEETQYF. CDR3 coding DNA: TGCGCCAGCAGCTTGGCCAGGGGTGCAGAGGAGACCCAGTACTTC.